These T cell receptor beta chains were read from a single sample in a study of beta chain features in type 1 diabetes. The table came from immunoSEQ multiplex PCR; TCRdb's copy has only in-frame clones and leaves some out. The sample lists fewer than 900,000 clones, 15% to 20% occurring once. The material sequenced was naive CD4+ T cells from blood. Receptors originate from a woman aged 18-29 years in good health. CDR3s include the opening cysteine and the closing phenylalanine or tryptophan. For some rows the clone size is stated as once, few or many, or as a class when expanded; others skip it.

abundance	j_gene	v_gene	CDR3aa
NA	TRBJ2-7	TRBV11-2	CASSIPGLSYEQYF
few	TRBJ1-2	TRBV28	CAIYSRQNYGYTF
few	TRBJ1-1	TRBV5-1	CASSLDRGTEAFF
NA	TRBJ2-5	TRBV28	CASSRRTGGTQYF
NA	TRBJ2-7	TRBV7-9	CASSLGRGRYEQYF
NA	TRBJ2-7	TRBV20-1	CSAAAGSEQYF
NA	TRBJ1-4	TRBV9	CASSARVGTGGEKLFF
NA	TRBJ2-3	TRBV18	CASSPRTSGRGTSTDTQYF
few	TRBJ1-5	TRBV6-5	CASSRSTGWHF
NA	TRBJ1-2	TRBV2	CASEGQGLYGYTF
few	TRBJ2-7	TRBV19	CASSITDRAYEQYF
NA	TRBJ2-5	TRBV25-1	CASSTRDSQETQYF
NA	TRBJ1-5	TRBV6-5	CASRKGVQYNQPQHF
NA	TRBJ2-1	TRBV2	CASTRESSYNEQFF
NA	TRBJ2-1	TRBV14	CASSTSPQSSYNEQFF
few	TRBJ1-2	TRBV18	CASSPTENYGYTF
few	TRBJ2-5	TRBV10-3	CAISEGQGASKTQYF
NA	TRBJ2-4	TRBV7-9	CASSPVQGPKNIQYF
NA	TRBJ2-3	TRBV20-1	CSAPGDTQYF